This TCR beta chain derives from a study of T cell responses to AZD1222 COVID-19 vaccine. Study observations and caveats: Spike-specific TCR breadth and depth went up after people got two AZD1222 doses.

Trimming pared 1 base from V and 4 bases from J, leaving 8 bases between. The CDR3 sequence is 14 residues long. CDR1 and CDR2 from the germline V gene are LNHNV and YYDKDF (reference sequence). As regards this clone: The target antigen is unknown.

TCRdb's copy holds only in-frame clones and misses some; the assay was immunoSEQ multiplex PCR. The table records some 170,000 clones, approximately 93% of them present only once. This receptor was taken from an adult in good health. The chain links TRBV15 to TRBJ1-5; D is undetermined. The starting material was peripheral blood, obtained on day 0 of AZD1222 vaccination. CDR3 in DNA: TGTGCCACCAGCAGAGCGTCGGAAAATCAGCCCCAGCATTTT. Encoded protein: CATSRASENQPQHF.